The clone carrying this T cell receptor (beta chain) was seen more than once but under ten times. Trimming took 3 bases from V and 4 from J; bases not matched to a gene: 8. The CDR3 spans 16 residues. The germline V gene has CDR1 SEHNR and CDR2 FQNEAQ (reference sequence). Sample treatment: oral pan-JAK inhibitor, 5-10 mg twice daily. The data belong to a study of CD8+ T cells in alopecia areata. The authors extracted RNA and reverse transcribed it into cDNA as the sequencing template. This table comes from immunoSEQ multiplex PCR, and its TCRdb copy is limited to in-frame clones, with some not included. This sample has a few hundred thousand clones, with 30% to 40% found just once.

The sequencing used CD4+ T cells sorted from blood, collected at approximately week 30, from a patient treated with tofacitinib. The sequence was obtained from a human donor with alopecia areata. The V and J genes are TRBV7-9 and TRBJ1-5, with 8 bases aligning to TRBD1. The CDR3: CASSFDQGAGNQPQHF. In DNA, the CDR3 is TGTGCCAGCAGCTTCGATCAGGGGGCGGGAAATCAGCCCCAGCATTTT.